The 5 T cell receptor beta chains below were found in one sample sequenced in a study of T cell responses to AZD1222 COVID-19 vaccine (dated by TCRdb to the early 2020s). According to the study, the label for this sample's time point signals: about 28 days (+/-7) after the second vaccine dose. The method behind the library was the immunoSEQ multiplex PCR assay. Held by TCRdb, this immuneACCESS table contains in-frame sequences only and omits some clones. Under half of the omission traces to an unresolved V gene where checked; the cause of the rest is unknown. This sample lists around 190,000 clones; under 95% were detected once. 1.5% to 2% of the sample comes from the top ten. This specimen consisted of peripheral blood, obtained 28 days after the second AZD1222 dose. The receptors shown here come from an adult who received the AZD1222 COVID-19 vaccine.

The rearrangement joins TRBV20-1 to TRBJ1-5; D possibly corresponds to TRBD1 (5 bases). The germline CDR1 and CDR2 sequences are DFQATT and SNEGSKA (reference sequence). The CDR3 runs 14 residues. V dropped 3 bases and J dropped 3 bases, with 12 bases sitting between them. Here the CDR3 DNA reads TGCAGTGCTAGTGTAGGGGCGAACAATCAGCCCCAGCATTTT. Translated: CSASVGANNQPQHF.

V and J are TRBV19 and TRBJ1-5, with a tentative D call TRBD1 (6 bases). V lost 9 bases to trimming and J lost 8 bases, with 14 bases between them. Germline CDR1 reads LNHDA; CDR2 reads SQIVND (reference sequence). The CDR3 runs to 12 residues. CDR3 residues: CASRDTNEPQHF. DNA for the CDR3: TGTGCCAGCCGGGACACGAATGAGCCCCAGCATTTT. The whole variable domain, remainder taken from reference TRBV19 and TRBJ1-5, is DGGITQSPKYLFRKEGQNVTLSCEQNLNHDAMYWYRQDPGQGLRLIYYSQIVNDFQKGDIAEGYSVSREKKESFPLTVTSAQKNPTAFYLCASRDTNEPQHFGDGTRLSIL.

This chain links TRBV3-1 (or the pseudogene TRBV3-2) with TRBJ1-1, with D tentatively TRBD1 (6 bases). With 4 bases removed from V and 3 bases from J, the gap between germline ends came to 15 bases. Germline CDR1 reads LGHDT; CDR2 reads YNNKEL (reference sequence). This CDR3 region has 15 residues. This CDR3 is CASSPGRGGYTEAFF. CDR3 bases: TGTGCCAGCAGCCCGGGTCGGGGGGGCTACACTGAAGCTTTCTTT.

This clone has a single count. J is TRBJ1-5 and V is TRBV30; no clear D. Germline CDR1 GTSNPN, CDR2 SVGIG (reference sequence). This CDR3 has 13 amino acids. The V end was cut by 0 bases, the J end by 0 bases, with 3 bases between. The CDR3 bases are TGTGCCTGGAGTGTATATAGCAATCAGCCCCAGCATTTT. Its protein is CAWSVYSNQPQHF.

V and J are TRBV7-9 and TRBJ2-1; 7 bases are shared with TRBD2. V dropped 2 bases and J dropped 3; count of bases not matched to a gene: 7. The CDR3 length is 16 residues. Germline V gene sequence: CDR1 SEHNR, CDR2 FQNEAQ (reference sequence). CDR3 region: CASSLIAGVHYNEQFF. Here the CDR3 DNA reads TGTGCCAGCAGCTTAATTGCGGGGGTCCACTACAATGAGCAGTTCTTC.